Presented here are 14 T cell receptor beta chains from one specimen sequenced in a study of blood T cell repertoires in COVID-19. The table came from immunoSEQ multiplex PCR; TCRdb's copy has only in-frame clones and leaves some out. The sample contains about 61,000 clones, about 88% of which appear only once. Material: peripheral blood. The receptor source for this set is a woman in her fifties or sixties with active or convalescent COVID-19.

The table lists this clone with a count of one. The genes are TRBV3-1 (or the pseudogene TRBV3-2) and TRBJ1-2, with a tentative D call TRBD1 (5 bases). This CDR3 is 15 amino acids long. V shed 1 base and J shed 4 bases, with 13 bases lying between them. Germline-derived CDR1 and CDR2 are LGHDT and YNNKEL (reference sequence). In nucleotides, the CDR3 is TGTGCCAGCAGCCAAGGTCCACTGGGGGGCTATGGCTACACCTTC. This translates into CASSQGPLGGYGYTF.

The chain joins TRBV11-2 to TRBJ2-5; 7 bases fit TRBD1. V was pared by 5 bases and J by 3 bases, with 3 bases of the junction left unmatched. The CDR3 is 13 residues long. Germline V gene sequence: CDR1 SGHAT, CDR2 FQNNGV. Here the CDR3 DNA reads TGTGCCAGCAGCGTGGGACAGAAAGAGACCCAGTACTTC. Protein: CASSVGQKETQYF. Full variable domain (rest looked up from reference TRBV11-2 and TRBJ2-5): EAGVAQSPRYKIIEKRQSVAFWCNPISGHATLYWYQQILGQGPKLLIQFQNNGVVDDSQLPKDRFSAERLKGVDSTLKIQPAKLEDSAVYLCASSVGQKETQYFGPGTRLLVL.

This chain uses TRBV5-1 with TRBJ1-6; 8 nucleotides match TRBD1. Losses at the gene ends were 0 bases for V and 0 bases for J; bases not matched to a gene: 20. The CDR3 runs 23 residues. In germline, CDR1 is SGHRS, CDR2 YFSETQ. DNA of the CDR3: TGCGCCAGCAGCTTGGGATGGGAGACGGGACAGGCGCGTTTCAGCTCCTATAATTCACCCCTCCACTTT. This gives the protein CASSLGWETGQARFSSYNSPLHF.

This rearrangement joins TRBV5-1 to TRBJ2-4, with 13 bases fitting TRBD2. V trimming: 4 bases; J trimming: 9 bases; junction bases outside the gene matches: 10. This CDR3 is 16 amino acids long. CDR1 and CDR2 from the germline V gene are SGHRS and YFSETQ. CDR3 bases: TGCGCCAGCAGCCCGGGGACTAGCGGGACGGTACGCATTCAGTACTTC. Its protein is CASSPGTSGTVRIQYF.

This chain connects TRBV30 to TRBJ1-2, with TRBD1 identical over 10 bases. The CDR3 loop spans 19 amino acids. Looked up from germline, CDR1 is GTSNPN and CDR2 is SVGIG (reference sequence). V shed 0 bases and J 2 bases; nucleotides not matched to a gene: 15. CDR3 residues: CAWSVPLGQGMILNYGYTF. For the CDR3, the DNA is TGTGCCTGGAGTGTACCCCTGGGACAGGGGATGATCCTCAACTATGGCTACACCTTC.

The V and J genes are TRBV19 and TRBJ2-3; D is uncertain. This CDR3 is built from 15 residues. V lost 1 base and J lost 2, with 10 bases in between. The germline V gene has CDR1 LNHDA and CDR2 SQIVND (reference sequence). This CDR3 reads CASSIAQSSTDTQYF. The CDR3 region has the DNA TGTGCCAGTAGTATAGCCCAGTCGTCCACAGATACGCAGTATTTT.

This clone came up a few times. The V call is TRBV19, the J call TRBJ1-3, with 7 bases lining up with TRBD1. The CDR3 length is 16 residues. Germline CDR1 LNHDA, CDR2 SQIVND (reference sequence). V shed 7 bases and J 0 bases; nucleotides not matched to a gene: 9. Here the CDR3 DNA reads TGTGCCAGTATCCCGGGACAGTTCCGCTCTGGAAACACCATATATTTT. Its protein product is CASIPGQFRSGNTIYF.

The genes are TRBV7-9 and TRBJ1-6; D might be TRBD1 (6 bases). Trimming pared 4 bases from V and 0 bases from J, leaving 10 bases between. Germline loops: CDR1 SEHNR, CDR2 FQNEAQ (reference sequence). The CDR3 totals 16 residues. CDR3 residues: CASSSLTGSYNSPLHF. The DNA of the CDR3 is TGTGCCAGCAGCTCACTGACAGGCTCCTATAATTCACCCCTCCACTTT.

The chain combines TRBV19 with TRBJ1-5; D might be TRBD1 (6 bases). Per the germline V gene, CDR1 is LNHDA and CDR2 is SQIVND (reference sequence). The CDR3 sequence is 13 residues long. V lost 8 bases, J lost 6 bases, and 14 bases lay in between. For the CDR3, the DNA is TGTGCCAGTGGATCAGGGGTGCGTCAGCCCCAGCATTTT. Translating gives CASGSGVRQPQHF. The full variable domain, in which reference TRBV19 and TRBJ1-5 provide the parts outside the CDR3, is DGGITQSPKYLFRKEGQNVTLSCEQNLNHDAMYWYRQDPGQGLRLIYYSQIVNDFQKGDIAEGYSVSREKKESFPLTVTSAQKNPTAFYLCASGSGVRQPQHFGDGTRLSIL.

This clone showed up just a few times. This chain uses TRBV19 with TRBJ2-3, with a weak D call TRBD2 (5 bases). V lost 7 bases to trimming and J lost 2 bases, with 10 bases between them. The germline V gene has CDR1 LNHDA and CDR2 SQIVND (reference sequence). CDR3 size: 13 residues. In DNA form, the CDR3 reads TGTGCCAGTAACAGCGGATACACAGATACGCAGTATTTT. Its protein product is CASNSGYTDTQYF.

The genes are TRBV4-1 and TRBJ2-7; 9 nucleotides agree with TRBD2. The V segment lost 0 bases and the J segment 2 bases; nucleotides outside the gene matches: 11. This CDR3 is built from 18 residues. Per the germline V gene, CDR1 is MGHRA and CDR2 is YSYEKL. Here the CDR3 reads CASSQDAGGPNVAYEQYF. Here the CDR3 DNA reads TGCGCCAGCAGCCAAGATGCGGGAGGGCCTAATGTAGCCTACGAGCAGTACTTC.

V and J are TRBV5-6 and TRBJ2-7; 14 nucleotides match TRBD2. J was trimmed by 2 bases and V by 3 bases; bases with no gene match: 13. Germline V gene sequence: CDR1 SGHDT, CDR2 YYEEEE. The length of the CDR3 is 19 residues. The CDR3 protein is CASSSTSGRARGPPYEQYF. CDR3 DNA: TGTGCCAGCAGCTCGACTAGCGGGAGGGCTCGAGGGCCCCCCTACGAGCAGTACTTC.

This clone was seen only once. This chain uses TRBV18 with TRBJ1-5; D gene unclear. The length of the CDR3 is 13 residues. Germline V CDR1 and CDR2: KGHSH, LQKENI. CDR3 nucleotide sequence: TGTGCTTCGGCGGGCCTTGACAATCAGCCCCAGCATTTT. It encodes CASAGLDNQPQHF.

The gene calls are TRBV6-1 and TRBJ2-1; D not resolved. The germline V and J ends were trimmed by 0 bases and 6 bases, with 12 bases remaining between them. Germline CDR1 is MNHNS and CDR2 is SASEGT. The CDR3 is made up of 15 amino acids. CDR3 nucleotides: TGTGCCAGCAGTGAAGCGCAACGTCCCGGCAATGAGCAGTTCTTC. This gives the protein CASSEAQRPGNEQFF.